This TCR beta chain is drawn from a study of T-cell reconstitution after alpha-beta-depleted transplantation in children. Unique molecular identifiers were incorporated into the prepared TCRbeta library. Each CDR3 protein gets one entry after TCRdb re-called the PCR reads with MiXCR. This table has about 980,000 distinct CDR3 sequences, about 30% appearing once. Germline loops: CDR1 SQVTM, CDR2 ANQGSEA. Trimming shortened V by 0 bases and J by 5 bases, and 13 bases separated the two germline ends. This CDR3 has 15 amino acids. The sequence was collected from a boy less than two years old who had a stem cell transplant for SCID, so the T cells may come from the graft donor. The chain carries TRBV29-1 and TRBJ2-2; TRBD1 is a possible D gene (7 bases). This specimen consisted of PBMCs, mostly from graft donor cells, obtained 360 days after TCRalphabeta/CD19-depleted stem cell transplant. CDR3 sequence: CSVEDRAGGTGELFF. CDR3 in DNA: TGCAGCGTTGAAGATCGAGCAGGGGGGACCGGGGAGCTGTTTTTT.